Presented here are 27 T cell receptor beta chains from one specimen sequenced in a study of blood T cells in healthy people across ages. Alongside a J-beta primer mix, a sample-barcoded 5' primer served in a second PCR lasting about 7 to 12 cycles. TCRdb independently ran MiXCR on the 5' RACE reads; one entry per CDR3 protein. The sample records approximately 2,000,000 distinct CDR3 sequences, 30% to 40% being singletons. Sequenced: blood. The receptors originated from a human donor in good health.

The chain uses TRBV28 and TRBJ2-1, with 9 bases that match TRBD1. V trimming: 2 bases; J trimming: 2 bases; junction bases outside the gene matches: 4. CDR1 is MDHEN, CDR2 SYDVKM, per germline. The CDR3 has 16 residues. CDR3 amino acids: CASSLGTGTPYNEQFF. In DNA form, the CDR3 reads TGTGCCAGCAGTTTAGGGACAGGGACTCCCTACAATGAGCAGTTCTTC. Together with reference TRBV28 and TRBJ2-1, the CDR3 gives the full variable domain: DVKVTQSSRYLVKRTGEKVFLECVQDMDHENMFWYRQDPGLGLRLIYFSYDVKMKEKGDIPEGYSVSREKKERFSLILESASTNQTSMYLCASSLGTGTPYNEQFFGPGTRLTVL.

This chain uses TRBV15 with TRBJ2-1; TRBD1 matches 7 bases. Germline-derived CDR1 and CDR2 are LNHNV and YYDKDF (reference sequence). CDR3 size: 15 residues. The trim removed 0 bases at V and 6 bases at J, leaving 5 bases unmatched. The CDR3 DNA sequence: TGTGCCACCAGCAGAGATGGGACAGTACGCAATGAGCAGTTCTTC. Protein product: CATSRDGTVRNEQFF.

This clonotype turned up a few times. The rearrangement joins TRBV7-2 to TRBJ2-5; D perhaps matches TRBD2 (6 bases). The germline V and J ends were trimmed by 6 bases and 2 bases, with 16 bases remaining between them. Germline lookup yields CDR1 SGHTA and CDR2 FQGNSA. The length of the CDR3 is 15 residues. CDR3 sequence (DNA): TGTGCCAGCAGTCCCCGCGGTGGGGGGCAAGAGACCCAGTACTTC. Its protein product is CASSPRGGGQETQYF.

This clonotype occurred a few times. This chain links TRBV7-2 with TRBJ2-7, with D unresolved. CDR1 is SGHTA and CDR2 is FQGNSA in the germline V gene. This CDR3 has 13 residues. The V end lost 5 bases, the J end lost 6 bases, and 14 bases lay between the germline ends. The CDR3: CASSRTAPLEQYF. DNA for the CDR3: TGTGCCAGCAGCCGGACGGCCCCGCTCGAGCAGTACTTC.

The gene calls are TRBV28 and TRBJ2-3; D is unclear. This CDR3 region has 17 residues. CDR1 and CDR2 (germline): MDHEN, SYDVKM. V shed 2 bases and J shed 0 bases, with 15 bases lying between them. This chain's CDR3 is CASSLRASVPSTDTQYF. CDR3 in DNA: TGTGCCAGCAGTTTAAGAGCATCGGTTCCCAGCACAGATACGCAGTATTTT.

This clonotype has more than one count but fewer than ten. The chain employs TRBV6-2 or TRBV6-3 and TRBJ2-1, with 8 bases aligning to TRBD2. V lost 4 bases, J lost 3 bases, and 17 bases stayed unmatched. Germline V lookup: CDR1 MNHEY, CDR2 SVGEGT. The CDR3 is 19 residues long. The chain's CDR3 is CASSSEVLAGPWGYNEQFF. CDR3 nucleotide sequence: TGTGCCAGCAGTTCCGAAGTCCTAGCGGGTCCCTGGGGCTACAATGAGCAGTTCTTC.

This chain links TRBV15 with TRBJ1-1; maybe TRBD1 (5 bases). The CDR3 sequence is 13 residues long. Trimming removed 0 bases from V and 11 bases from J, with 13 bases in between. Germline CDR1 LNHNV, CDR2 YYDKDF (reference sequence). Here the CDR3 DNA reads TGTGCCACCAGCAGAGATAGACAGCGGGCGGCTTTCTTT. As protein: CATSRDRQRAAFF.

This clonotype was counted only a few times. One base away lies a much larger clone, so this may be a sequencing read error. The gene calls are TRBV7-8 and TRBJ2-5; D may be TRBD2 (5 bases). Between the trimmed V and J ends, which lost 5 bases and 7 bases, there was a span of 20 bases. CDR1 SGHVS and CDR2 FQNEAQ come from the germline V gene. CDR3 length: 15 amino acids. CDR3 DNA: TGTGCCAGCAGCCCGGCCCCGGTCCGGGGTGGGACCCAGTACTTC. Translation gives CASSPAPVRGGTQYF.

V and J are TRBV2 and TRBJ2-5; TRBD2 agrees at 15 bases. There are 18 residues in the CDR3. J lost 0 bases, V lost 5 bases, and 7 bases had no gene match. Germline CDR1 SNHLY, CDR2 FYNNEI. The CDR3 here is CASSPGTSGGMYQETQYF. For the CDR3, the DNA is TGTGCCAGCAGTCCGGGGACTAGCGGGGGGATGTACCAAGAGACCCAGTACTTC.

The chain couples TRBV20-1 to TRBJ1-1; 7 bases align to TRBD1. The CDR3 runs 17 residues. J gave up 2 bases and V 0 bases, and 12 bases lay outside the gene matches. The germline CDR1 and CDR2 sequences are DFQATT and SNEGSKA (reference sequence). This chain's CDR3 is CSARERTGVKLNTEAFF. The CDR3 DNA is TGCAGTGCTAGAGAACGAACAGGGGTAAAATTAAACACTGAAGCTTTCTTT.

CDR3 sequence: CARKQGGNGYTF. In DNA, the CDR3 is TGTGCCAGGAAGCAGGGGGGCAATGGCTACACCTTC. The genes are TRBV2 and TRBJ1-2; 7 nucleotides align to TRBD1. The CDR3 is 12 residues long. Germline assignment: CDR1 SNHLY and CDR2 FYNNEI. Trimming took 9 bases from V and 6 from J; bases not matched to a gene: 7.

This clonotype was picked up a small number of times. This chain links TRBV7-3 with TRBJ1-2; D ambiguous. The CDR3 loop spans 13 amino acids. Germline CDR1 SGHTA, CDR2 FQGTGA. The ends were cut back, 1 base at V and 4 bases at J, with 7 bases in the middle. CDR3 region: CASSLSQAYGYTF. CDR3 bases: TGTGCCAGCAGCTTAAGCCAGGCCTATGGCTACACCTTC.

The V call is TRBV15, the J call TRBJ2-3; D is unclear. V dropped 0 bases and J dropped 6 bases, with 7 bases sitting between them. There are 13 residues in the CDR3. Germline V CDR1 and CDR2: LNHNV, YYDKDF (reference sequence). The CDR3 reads CATSRDRWDTQYF. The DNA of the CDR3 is TGTGCCACCAGCAGAGATCGGTGGGATACGCAGTATTTT. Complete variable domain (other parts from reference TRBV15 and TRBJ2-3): DAMVIQNPRYQVTQFGKPVTLSCSQTLNHNVMYWYQQKSSQAPKLLFHYYDKDFNNEADTPDNFQSRRPNTSFCFLDIRSPGLGDTAMYLCATSRDRWDTQYFGPGTRLTVL.

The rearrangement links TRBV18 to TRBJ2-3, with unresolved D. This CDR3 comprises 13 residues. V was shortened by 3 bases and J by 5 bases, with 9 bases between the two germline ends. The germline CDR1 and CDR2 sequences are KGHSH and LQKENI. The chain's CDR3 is CASSPETIDTQYF. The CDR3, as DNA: TGTGCCAGCTCACCTGAGACCATAGATACGCAGTATTTT.

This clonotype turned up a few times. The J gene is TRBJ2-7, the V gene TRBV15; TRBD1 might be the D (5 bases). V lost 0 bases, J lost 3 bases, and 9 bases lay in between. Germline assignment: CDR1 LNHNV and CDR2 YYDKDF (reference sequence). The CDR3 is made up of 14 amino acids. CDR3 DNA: TGTGCCACCAGCAGAGACAGGGAAAACTACGAGCAGTACTTC. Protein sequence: CATSRDRENYEQYF.

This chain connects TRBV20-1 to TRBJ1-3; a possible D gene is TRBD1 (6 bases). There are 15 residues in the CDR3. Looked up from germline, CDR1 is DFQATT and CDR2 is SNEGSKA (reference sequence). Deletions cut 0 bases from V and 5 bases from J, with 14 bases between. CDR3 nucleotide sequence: TGCAGTGCTAGAGATAGTGACAGGCAGCGAAACACCATATATTTT. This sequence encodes CSARDSDRQRNTIYF.

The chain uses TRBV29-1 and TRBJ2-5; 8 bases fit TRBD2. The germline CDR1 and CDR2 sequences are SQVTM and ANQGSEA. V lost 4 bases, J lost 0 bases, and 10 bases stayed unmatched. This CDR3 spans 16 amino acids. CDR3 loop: CSVVSEAGVYQETQYF. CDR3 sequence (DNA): TGCAGCGTTGTATCAGAAGCGGGGGTATACCAAGAGACCCAGTACTTC.

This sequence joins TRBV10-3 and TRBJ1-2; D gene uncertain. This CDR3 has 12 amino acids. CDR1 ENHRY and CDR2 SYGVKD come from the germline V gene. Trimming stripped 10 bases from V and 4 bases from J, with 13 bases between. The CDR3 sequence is CATSPTSYGYTF. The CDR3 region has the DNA TGTGCCACCAGCCCGACGAGCTATGGCTACACCTTC.

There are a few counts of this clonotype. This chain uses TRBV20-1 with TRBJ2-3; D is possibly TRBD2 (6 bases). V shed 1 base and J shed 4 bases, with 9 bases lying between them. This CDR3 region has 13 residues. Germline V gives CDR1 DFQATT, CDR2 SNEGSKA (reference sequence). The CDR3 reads CSARAGGADTQYF. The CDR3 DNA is TGCAGTGCTAGAGCCGGGGGTGCAGATACGCAGTATTTT.

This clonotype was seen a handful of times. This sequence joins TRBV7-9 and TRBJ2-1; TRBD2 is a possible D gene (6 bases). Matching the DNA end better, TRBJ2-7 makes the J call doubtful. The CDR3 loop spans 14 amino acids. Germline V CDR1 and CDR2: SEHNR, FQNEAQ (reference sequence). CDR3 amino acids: CASSLGGGPNEQYF. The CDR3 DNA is TGTGCCAGCAGCTTAGGGGGAGGTCCCAACGAGCAGTACTTC.

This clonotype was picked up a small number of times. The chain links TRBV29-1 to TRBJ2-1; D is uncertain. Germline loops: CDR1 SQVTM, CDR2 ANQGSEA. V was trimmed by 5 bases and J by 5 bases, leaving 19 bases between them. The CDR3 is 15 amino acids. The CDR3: CSVHSPGLTHNEQFF. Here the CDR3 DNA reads TGCAGCGTTCATTCACCTGGGTTAACGCACAATGAGCAGTTCTTC.

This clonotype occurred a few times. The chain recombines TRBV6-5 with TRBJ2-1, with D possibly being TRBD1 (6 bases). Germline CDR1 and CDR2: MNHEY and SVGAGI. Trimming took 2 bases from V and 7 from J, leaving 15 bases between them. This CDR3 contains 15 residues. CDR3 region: CASSYVPTRGNEQFF. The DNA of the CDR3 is TGTGCCAGCAGTTACGTGCCAACAAGGGGGAATGAGCAGTTCTTC.

CDR3: CASSLSNRVPYEQYF. CDR3 DNA: TGTGCCAGCAGCCTTAGCAACAGGGTCCCCTACGAGCAGTACTTC. The J gene is TRBJ2-7, the V gene TRBV11-2, with a possible D match to TRBD1 (6 bases). The germline V gene has CDR1 SGHAT and CDR2 FQNNGV. This CDR3 contains 15 residues. Trimming took off 5 bases at V and 2 bases at J, with 16 bases between the two ends. The whole variable domain, remainder taken from reference TRBV11-2 and TRBJ2-7, is EAGVAQSPRYKIIEKRQSVAFWCNPISGHATLYWYQQILGQGPKLLIQFQNNGVVDDSQLPKDRFSAERLKGVDSTLKIQPAKLEDSAVYLCASSLSNRVPYEQYFGPGTRLTVT.

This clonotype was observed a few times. The CDR3 DNA follows: TGTGCCAGCAGCTCTCCGGGACAGGGGGTGGACGAGCAGTACTTC. Protein sequence: CASSSPGQGVDEQYF. The V call is TRBV27, the J call TRBJ2-4; 11 bases match TRBD1. The J call may be wrong; the DNA end is better matched by TRBJ2-7. This CDR3 region has 15 residues. Germline V gene data show CDR1 as MNHEY and CDR2 as SMNVEV (reference sequence).

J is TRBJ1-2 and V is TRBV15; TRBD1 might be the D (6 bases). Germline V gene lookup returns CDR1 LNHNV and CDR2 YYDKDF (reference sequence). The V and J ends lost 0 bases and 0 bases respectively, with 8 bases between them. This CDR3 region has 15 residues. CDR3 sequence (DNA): TGTGCCACCAGCAGAGACAGGACAGCTAACTATGGCTACACCTTC. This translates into CATSRDRTANYGYTF.

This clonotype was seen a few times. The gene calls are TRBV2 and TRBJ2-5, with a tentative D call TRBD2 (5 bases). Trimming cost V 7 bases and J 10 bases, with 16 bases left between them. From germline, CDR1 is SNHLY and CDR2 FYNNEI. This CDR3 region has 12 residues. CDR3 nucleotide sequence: TGTGCCAGCACTGGTGAGGGAGTGGACCAGTACTTC. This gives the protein CASTGEGVDQYF.

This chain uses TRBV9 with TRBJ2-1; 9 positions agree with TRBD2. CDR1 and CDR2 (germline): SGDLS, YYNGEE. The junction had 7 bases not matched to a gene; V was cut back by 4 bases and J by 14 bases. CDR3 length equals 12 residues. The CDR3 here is CASSSPSGEEFF. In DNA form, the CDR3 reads TGTGCCAGCAGCTCCCCTAGCGGGGAAGAGTTCTTC.